This T cell receptor beta chain stems from a study of CD8 T cells in Susac syndrome. RNA totalling about 0.45 to 1 ug underwent reverse transcription with random hexamers. Amplification of TCR beta CDR3 across 54 Vbeta and 13 Jbeta was performed with immunoSEQ multiplex PCR. TCRdb re-called the immunoSEQ multiplex PCR reads through MiXCR, storing one row per CDR3 protein. The repertoire holds some 170,000 distinct CDR3 sequences, with approximately 94% as singletons. TCR beta from blood CD8+ and CD4+ T cells was sequenced. The patients who served as multiple sclerosis controls were treatment-naive and had stable or active relapsing-remitting disease that fulfilled the revised McDonald criteria. The authors negatively isolated CD8+ and CD4+ T cells and FACS-enriched TEMRA cells. The clonotype comes from a human donor with multiple sclerosis. Material for sequencing was CD4+ T cells from PBMCs.

This CDR3 is CASSQAPGEKLFF. CDR3 DNA: TGTGCCAGCAGCCAAGCGCCCGGTGAAAAACTGTTTTTT. The chain employs TRBV14 and TRBJ1-4; no clear D gene. Trimming removed 1 base at V and 7 bases at J, with 7 bases between. The germline V gene has CDR1 SGHDN and CDR2 FVKESK. CDR3 length: 13 amino acids.